This T cell receptor beta chain was identified in a study of T cell responses to AZD1222 COVID-19 vaccine. Concerning this clone itself: Its matching antigen is unknown.

The CDR3 is 14 amino acids. V lost 2 bases to trimming and J lost 5 bases, with 12 bases between them. Germline CDR1 ENHRY, CDR2 SYGVKD. Overall study results and limits: Possibly, clonal diversity was underestimated; donors were largely white British and included more females. The CD4 TCRs associated with vaccination extended across spike and predominated at 160-218 and 743-854.

The assay was immunoSEQ multiplex PCR, and TCRdb's table has in-frame clones only and misses some. There are around 150,000 clones in the sample; about 91% occur only once, and around 3.4% lies in the top ten. This sequence joins TRBV10-3 and TRBJ1-1; D possibly corresponds to TRBD1 (5 bases). The specimen was peripheral blood, collected on day 0 of MenACWY control vaccination. This TCR came from an adult in good health. CDR3 loop: CAISEGRASTEAFF. The DNA of the CDR3 is TGTGCCATCAGTGAGGGCAGGGCATCAACTGAAGCTTTCTTT.